The 22 T cell receptor beta chains given below trace back to one sample, sequenced in a study of shared clonotypes between healthy human individuals. Sequencing was performed with immunoSEQ multiplex PCR; in TCRdb, only in-frame clones are kept and a portion is missing. The sample holds 950,000 to 1,200,000 clones; 70% to 85% are singletons and the top ten take approximately 0.95%. Specimen: memory CD4+ T cells from PBMCs. Described subset: CD45RA-negative fraction. Source of these receptors: a man aged 18 to 30 in good health. Some clones in this sample may be carry-over from other donors' samples.

This clone was detected ten times or more. The V gene is TRBV4-1, the J gene TRBJ1-4; D not certain. The germline CDR1 and CDR2 sequences are MGHRA and YSYEKL. The CDR3 runs to 12 residues. V was clipped by 2 bases and J by 8 bases, with 6 bases between them. The CDR3 bases are TGCGCCAGCAGCCAACTCCGAGAAAAACTGTTTTTT. Translation gives CASSQLREKLFF.

With respect to this clone: This could be a read error, since a much larger clone is one nucleotide away. This sample also contains other DNA sequences that code for the same CDR3. The J gene is TRBJ2-1, the V gene TRBV12-2; TRBD2 is the table's D call, not checked against the DNA. TRBV12-2 is designated a pseudogene. This CDR3 is built from 17 residues. Here the CDR3 reads CASRLGALAGGSDEQFF. For the CDR3, the DNA is TGTGCAAGTCGCTTAGGGGCCCTAGCGGGGGGGAGCGATGAGCAGTTCTTC.

The rearrangement joins TRBV6-5 to TRBJ1-2; a possible D gene is TRBD1 (6 bases). V lost 5 bases, J lost 6 bases, and 19 bases lay in between. Germline V gene lookup returns CDR1 MNHEY and CDR2 SVGAGI. This CDR3 region has 15 residues. CDR3 region: CASSGAWGKGDGYTF. The CDR3 DNA reads as TGTGCCAGCAGTGGCGCTTGGGGGAAGGGGGATGGCTACACCTTC.

The rearrangement uses TRBV18 and TRBJ2-1, with 9 bases aligning to TRBD2. This CDR3 is built from 16 residues. Germline lookup yields CDR1 KGHSH and CDR2 LQKENI. The ends lost 3 bases at V and 2 bases at J; junction bases unmatched: 5. The CDR3 DNA reads as TGTGCCAGCTCACCTATGTCTAGCGGGACCTACAATGAGCAGTTCTTC. Its protein product is CASSPMSSGTYNEQFF.

This clone came up once. V usage is TRBV5-4 and J usage is TRBJ2-7, with 9 bases identical to TRBD1. The CDR3 has 14 amino acids. CDR1 and CDR2 (germline): SGHNT, YYREEE (reference sequence). Unmatched junction bases numbered 7, after V lost 1 base and J lost 8 bases. The CDR3 DNA reads TGTGCCAGCAGCTTGTGGGACAGGGCAAATCAGCAGTACTTC. The encoded protein is CASSLWDRANQQYF.

The V call is TRBV2, the J call TRBJ1-2; unclear D gene. V lost 3 bases and J 5 bases, leaving 7 bases between the germline ends. In germline, CDR1 is SNHLY, CDR2 FYNNEI. The CDR3 is 12 amino acids. The CDR3 nucleotides read TGTGCCAGCAGTGATGCAGTATATGGCTACACCTTC. It yields the protein CASSDAVYGYTF.

The chain links TRBV6-1 to TRBJ1-2; D is undetermined. The germline V and J ends were trimmed by 0 bases and 8 bases, with 13 bases remaining between them. Germline V lookup: CDR1 MNHNS, CDR2 SASEGT. The CDR3 is made up of 14 amino acids. The CDR3 is CASSEATITVGYTF. The CDR3 nucleotides read TGTGCCAGCAGTGAAGCTACCATCACAGTGGGCTACACCTTC.

J is TRBJ2-5 and V is TRBV19; D is unresolved. Between the trimmed V and J ends, which lost 3 bases and 2 bases, there was a span of 10 bases. CDR1 LNHDA and CDR2 SQIVND come from the germline V gene (reference sequence). The CDR3 runs 14 residues. CDR3 sequence reads: CASSIGRNQETQYF. CDR3 bases: TGTGCCAGTAGTATTGGGCGGAATCAAGAGACCCAGTACTTC.

This clone has a handful of counts. J is TRBJ1-5 and V is TRBV2; D unresolved. The CDR3 totals 13 residues. Germline V lookup: CDR1 SNHLY, CDR2 FYNNEI. V was cut by 4 bases and J by 9 bases, with 13 bases left in between. The CDR3 spells CASSVTTGRPQHF. For the CDR3, the DNA is TGTGCCAGCAGTGTCACCACCGGAAGGCCCCAGCATTTT.

The rearrangement joins TRBV6-1 to TRBJ2-7; 11 bases map to TRBD1. This CDR3 has 14 residues. Germline V gene sequence: CDR1 MNHNS, CDR2 SASEGT. V gave up 7 bases and J gave up 1 base; unmatched junction bases: 3. The CDR3 is CASIGQGASYEQYF. The CDR3 DNA reads as TGTGCCAGCATAGGACAGGGGGCGTCCTACGAGCAGTACTTC.

This chain connects TRBV7-9 to TRBJ1-1; 8 bases map to TRBD1. The CDR3 sequence is 14 residues long. V dropped 7 bases and J dropped 2; count of bases not matched to a gene: 6. Germline CDR1 reads SEHNR; CDR2 reads FQNEAQ (reference sequence). In DNA form, the CDR3 reads TGTGCCAGCAACAGGGGGGGAGATAACACTGAAGCTTTCTTT. It translates to CASNRGGDNTEAFF.

The rearrangement links TRBV5-1 to TRBJ1-5; D possibly corresponds to TRBD1 (6 bases). V was pared by 4 bases and J by 1 base, with 12 bases between. This CDR3 spans 15 amino acids. Germline V gives CDR1 SGHRS, CDR2 YFSETQ. The CDR3: CASSPDGQSNQPQHF. CDR3 in DNA: TGCGCCAGCAGCCCGGACGGACAGAGCAATCAGCCCCAGCATTTT. Filled out from reference TRBV5-1 and TRBJ1-5, the complete variable domain reads KAGVTQTPRYLIKTRGQQVTLSCSPISGHRSVSWYQQTPGQGLQFLFEYFSETQRNKGNFPGRFSGRQFSNSRSEMNVSTLELGDSALYLCASSPDGQSNQPQHFGDGTRLSIL.

A remark on this clone: One junction end does not reproduce the germline sequence, and a read error may be involved. The chain has TRBV4-1 and TRBJ2-5; 9 nucleotides match TRBD2. The CDR3 spans 16 residues. The germline gives CDR1 MGHRA, CDR2 YSYEKL. The chain's CDR3 is CASSQDAGGVEETQYF. CDR3 bases: TGTGCCAGCAGCCAAGATGCGGGGGGGGTAGAAGAGACCCAGTACTTC.

The gene calls are TRBV19 and TRBJ2-3, with 10 bases that match TRBD1. This CDR3 region has 14 residues. Looked up from germline, CDR1 is LNHDA and CDR2 is SQIVND (reference sequence). J gave up 4 bases and V 5 bases, and 3 bases lay outside the gene matches. The CDR3 DNA is TGTGCCAGTAGTTTTGGACAGGGGGCAGATACGCAGTATTTT. It specifies CASSFGQGADTQYF.

The chain employs TRBV30 and TRBJ1-4; maybe TRBD1 (5 bases). Germline CDR1 reads GTSNPN; CDR2 reads SVGIG (reference sequence). V lost 5 bases and J lost 6, with 13 bases in between. The CDR3 is made up of 13 amino acids. The CDR3 sequence: CAWAGGDDEKLFF. DNA of the CDR3: TGTGCCTGGGCTGGGGGGGATGATGAAAAACTGTTTTTT. Supplemented by reference TRBV30 and TRBJ1-4, the full variable domain reads SQTIHQWPATLVQPVGSPLSLECTVEGTSNPNLYWYRQAAGRGLQLLFYSVGIGQISSEVPQNLSASRPQDRQFILSSKKLLLSDSGFYLCAWAGGDDEKLFFGSGTQLSVL.

As DNA, the CDR3 is TGTGCCAGCAGCCCCGGTGGCAGAGAGACCCAGTACTTC. Encoded protein: CASSPGGRETQYF. The chain employs TRBV7-9 and TRBJ2-5; no clear D gene. CDR1 is SEHNR and CDR2 is FQNEAQ in the germline V gene (reference sequence). V was shortened by 5 bases and J by 4 bases, with 11 bases between the two germline ends. The CDR3 extends over 13 amino acids. Complete variable domain (other parts from reference TRBV7-9 and TRBJ2-5): DTGVSQNPRHKITKRGQNVTFRCDPISEHNRLYWYRQTLGQGPEFLTYFQNEAQLEKSRLLSDRFSAERPKGSFSTLEIQRTEQGDSAMYLCASSPGGRETQYFGPGTRLLVL.

The gene calls are TRBV11-3 and TRBJ2-1; 8 nucleotides align to TRBD1. V was clipped by 6 bases and J by 3 bases; unmatched bases: 7. Germline CDR1 reads SGHNT; CDR2 reads YENEEA. The CDR3 has 15 residues. The CDR3 bases are TGTGCCAGCAGTAAGATGGGACAGGTCTACAATGAGCAGTTCTTC. This gives the protein CASSKMGQVYNEQFF.

CDR3 DNA sequence: TGTGCCAGCTCACCTTCCTGGGAGAACACTGAAGCTTTCTTT. Residues: CASSPSWENTEAFF. The chain joins TRBV18 to TRBJ1-1; D is ambiguous. The CDR3 has 14 residues. V dropped 3 bases and J dropped 1 base, with 9 bases sitting between them. Germline V CDR1 and CDR2: KGHSH, LQKENI.

A note on this clone: The sample contains more than one DNA sequence encoding this CDR3. Written as DNA, the CDR3 is TGTGCCAGTAGTACCACCCGTGGGAGAGTCAATGAGCAGTTCTTC. Amino acids: CASSTTRGRVNEQFF. The gene calls are TRBV19 and TRBJ2-1; weak D call: TRBD2 (5 bases). Per the germline V gene, CDR1 is LNHDA and CDR2 is SQIVND (reference sequence). Trimming took 4 bases from V and 6 from J, leaving 16 bases between them. The CDR3 loop spans 15 amino acids. Combining the CDR3 with reference TRBV19 and TRBJ2-1 gives the whole variable domain DGGITQSPKYLFRKEGQNVTLSCEQNLNHDAMYWYRQDPGQGLRLIYYSQIVNDFQKGDIAEGYSVSREKKESFPLTVTSAQKNPTAFYLCASSTTRGRVNEQFFGPGTRLTVL.

The chain combines TRBV27 with TRBJ2-7; D is perhaps TRBD1 (5 bases). Germline V gene lookup returns CDR1 MNHEY and CDR2 SMNVEV (reference sequence). This CDR3 is built from 15 residues. Trimming removed 3 bases from V and 1 base from J, with 13 bases in between. The CDR3 sequence: CASSFLRGYSYEQYF. The CDR3 DNA sequence: TGTGCCAGCAGTTTTCTAAGGGGTTATTCCTACGAGCAGTACTTC.

The chain employs TRBV29-1 and TRBJ1-2; TRBD1 might be the D (5 bases). V gave up 6 bases and J gave up 8 bases, with 16 bases separating them. The CDR3 runs to 12 residues. CDR1 and CDR2 from the germline V gene are SQVTM and ANQGSEA. CDR3 sequence (DNA): TGCAGCGTGGCGGGGCCTGGGGACGGCTACACCTTC. As protein: CSVAGPGDGYTF. Filled out from reference TRBV29-1 and TRBJ1-2, the complete variable domain reads SAVISQKPSRDICQRGTSLTIQCQVDSQVTMMFWYRQQPGQSLTLIATANQGSEATYESGFVIDKFPISRPNLTFSTLTVSNMSPEDSSIYLCSVAGPGDGYTFGSGTRLTVV.

The V and J genes are TRBV11-2 and TRBJ1-1; 7 nucleotides align to TRBD1. In germline, CDR1 is SGHAT, CDR2 FQNNGV. V shed 3 bases, J shed 4 bases, and the junction held 5 bases outside the gene matches. The CDR3 is 14 amino acids. The DNA of the CDR3 is TGTGCCAGCAGCTTGACCACAGGGGTCACTGAAGCTTTCTTT. This codes for CASSLTTGVTEAFF.